What follows describes a single TCR beta chain. Its antigen is still unknown. CDR1 is MNHGY, CDR2 SVAAGI, per germline. The CDR3 has 18 amino acids. The trim removed 6 bases at V and 0 bases at J, leaving 13 bases unmatched. PCR was performed using 60 Vbeta and 13 Jbeta primers. Assay used: immunoSEQ multiplex PCR; TCRdb lists only in-frame clones, some missing. Reported are roughly 31,000 clones; the ten largest clones contain 0.71%. The sample belongs to a study of cytomegalovirus exposure and HLA in healthy donors. Regarding the study as a whole: Apart from CMV serostatus, no immune exposure information was available. Later analysis identified a missense DCLRE1C variant that was linked to TCR beta V- and J-gene trimming.

The sequenced sample was PBMCs. V gene TRBV6-9 combines with J gene TRBJ2-2; 7 positions match TRBD2. The TCR comes from a man aged 25-45 years in good health and CMV-seronegative. This CDR3 is CASSKPHGTIANTGELFF. CDR3 DNA sequence: TGTGCCAGCAGCAAACCCCACGGGACTATCGCGAACACCGGGGAGCTGTTTTTT.